The clone carrying this TCR beta chain is medium-sized (0.01 to 0.1%) within its sample. Its antigen is undetermined. This sample was taken from a study of OX40 agonist ivuxolimab in advanced cancers. Background on the study: Recorded diagnoses for dose-escalation patients were hepatocellular carcinoma, melanoma, renal cell or head and neck cancer.

Study-level results: At 0.1 to 3.0 mg/kg, clonal expansion of CD4+ and CD8+ blood T cells had occurred by week 6.

The CDR3 has 14 amino acids. CDR1 and CDR2 (germline): MGHRA, YSYEKL. Trimming shortened V by 6 bases and J by 1 base, and 12 bases separated the two germline ends. TCRdb keeps only in-frame clones here, not all; method: immunoSEQ multiplex PCR. The sample contains over 50,000 clones, around 82% of which appear only once. It was autoimmune disease history or systemic immunosuppression that excluded patients. This chain links TRBV4-1 with TRBJ1-1; no clear D. This material consisted of CD4+ or CD8+ T cells sorted from blood, taken in a trial of the OX40 agonist ivuxolimab. The origin of this receptor is an adult with an advanced solid tumor such as melanoma, head and neck, liver or kidney cancer. The CDR3 DNA follows: TGCGCCAGCAGGCCGGCGGGCGGGAACACTGAAGCTTTCTTT. This gives the protein CASRPAGGNTEAFF.